Listed here is a single TCR beta chain. Profiling relied on immunoSEQ multiplex PCR, and the TCRdb table lists in-frame clones only, not all of them. The repertoire has 150,000 to 200,000 clones, about 81% of them found once; the top ten carry roughly 1.2%. The data stem from a study of cytomegalovirus exposure and HLA in healthy donors. V was trimmed by 5 bases and J by 4 bases, leaving 9 bases between them. CDR1 is SGHRS, CDR2 YFSETQ, per germline. This CDR3 comprises 12 residues. The gene calls are TRBV5-1 and TRBJ1-1; D unclear. The TCR sequence derives from a woman in her twenties or thirties in good health and CMV-seronegative. The sequenced material came from PBMCs. CDR3 loop: CASRAASTEAFF. The CDR3 DNA reads TGCGCCAGCAGGGCGGCATCCACTGAAGCTTTCTTT.